This record looks at one T cell receptor beta chain sequence and its context. Its antigen is unknown. The time point denotes: week 35, safety follow-up. Topical imiquimod accompanied each vaccine dose, which consisted of 300 ug of mutant IDH1 20-mer peptide. From germline, CDR1 is MNHEY and CDR2 SMNVEV (reference sequence). The CDR3 totals 16 residues. With V trimmed by 3 bases and J by 3 bases, 4 bases remained unmatched. Clones were sequenced by immunoSEQ multiplex PCR, and TCRdb holds only the in-frame ones, with some missing. The sample contains tens of thousands of clones, around nine tenths of which appear only once. The data were obtained in a study of a mutant IDH1 vaccine in newly diagnosed glioma.

The sequence was obtained from a man aged 25-40 years with glioma. The sample here was PBMCs, taken from a glioma patient whose treatment included an IDH1 peptide vaccine. V gene TRBV27 combines with J gene TRBJ2-3, with TRBD2 identical over 12 bases. The DNA for the CDR3 is TGTGCCAGCAGTTTCGGACTAGCGGGAATAACAGATACGCAGTATTTT. It is translated as CASSFGLAGITDTQYF.